Described below is a single T cell receptor beta chain sequence and its context. This clonotype was detected only a few times. Its antigen is still unknown. No much larger clone exists at a distance of one base, and base qualities are not known. The data were obtained in a study of Graves' ophthalmopathy and Graves' hyperthyroidism (dated by TCRdb to between 2018 and 2020). In terms of the full investigation: A patient counted as having stable hyperthyroidism if there was no progression to ophthalmopathy within 18 months of follow-up. To tell Graves' ophthalmopathy apart from Graves' hyperthyroidism, and to predict which patients would progress to ophthalmopathy, the study relied on TCR beta repertoire signatures. In total, 135 blood samples were TCR-sequenced: approximately 42 ophthalmopathy, around 75 hyperthyroidism and approximately 17 hyperthyroidism-to-ophthalmopathy patients. To explore V-J signatures distinguishing ophthalmopathy from hyperthyroidism, a discovery set of under 110 patients (fewer than 45 ophthalmopathy, some 55 stable hyperthyroidism) was enrolled. The independent validation cohort included some 19 hyperthyroidism patients plus 17 patients who later progressed from hyperthyroidism to ophthalmopathy. T-cell repertoires of thyroid tissue and blood were compared in 5 or 6 hyperthyroidism patients. Once sampling was done, hyperthyroidism patients were given methimazole at a starting dose of 30 mg daily, while ophthalmopathy patients were given high-dose intravenous methylprednisolone.

Hyperthyroidism patients were newly diagnosed, with disease duration under 2 months, and aged 18 to 65 years. Patients with other autoimmune diseases, uncontrolled infections, pregnancy or lactation were excluded. Clinical symptoms, serum thyroxine, TRAb, thyroid ultrasound and orbital computed tomography were used for diagnosis. Trizol reagent was used to extract the total RNA, and its quality was then checked on an Agilent 2100 Bioanalyzer. Results and caveats for the whole study, not just this receptor: The 13-signature model separated ophthalmopathy from stable hyperthyroidism with roughly 88% sensitivity and about 81% specificity in cross-validation, and 80%/75% in the test set. Most of the expanded thyroid clonotypes with a frequency above 0.001 were also detected in blood, and it was suggested that the thyroid immune response may be reflected by blood repertoires. Sample size was not statistically predetermined, and group allocation was not concealed from the investigators. In validation, the model predicted ophthalmopathy progression with 55% to 71% sensitivity and around 72% specificity; around twelve predicted patients were CT-confirmed with GO in a median of around 6.5 months.

TCR beta CDR3 regions were amplified from RNA transcripts for repertoire sequencing. The first round was an RT-PCR using HTBI primers with the Qiagen OneStep RT-PCR kit, and this first round was followed by a second-round multiplex PCR, then size selection and purification. Sequencing of the libraries was carried out on an Illumina HiSeq2000 in paired-end mode with 100 bp reads. On the authors' methods: SOAPnuke was used for read processing, and reads with adapters, uncalled bases, a mean Phred below 15, or no exact constant-primer or identifier match were discarded. COPE v1.2.5 was used to merge the high-quality paired reads. Clonotypes were defined as unique nucleotide sequences and were aligned to IMGT TRB V, D and J references using MiTCR v1.1. The analysis was limited to V-J combinations with a frequency above 0.0001, which together covered 98% to 99.2% of repertoires. For each V-J combination, a TCR clonal expansion and chaos score was defined as F50 clonal expansion divided by the chaos observed in the TCRdist matrix. Welch's t-statistics and random forest were used to reduce the features to about a dozen V-J combinations, which were then used as input to a naive Bayes classifier. The similarity between thyroid and blood repertoires was quantified using the Morisita-Horn index. TCRdb itself trimmed the public reads at Q25 with fastp, ran MiXCR and retained productive beta chains. One record per CDR3 amino acid sequence lists the most common genes and DNA. For this entry, the V and J calls and clone size follow TCRdb and not the study's own pipeline. Counted in this sample were about 600,000 distinct CDR3 sequences; just under 40% of them appeared once. In total, the top ten clones hold around 4% of the sample.

Sequencing was done on a sample of peripheral blood or thyroid tissue (not recorded which). The sequence was obtained from an adult man with Graves' hyperthyroidism.

The nucleotide sequence is given as TGTGCCAGCAGTTACCTTCCCGACCGGAACACTGAAGCTTTCTTT. Its coded protein is CASSYLPDRNTEAFF. The chain employs TRBV6-5 and TRBJ1-1; the D gene identity is not certain. From the germline V gene, CDR1 is MNHEY and CDR2 is SVGAGI. The CDR3 covers 15 residues, taking in both the cysteine and the phenylalanine. Here the CDR3 DNA is all that survives: 45 bases in frame from base 1. Trimming takes 2 bases from V and 1 base from J, and the germline ends sit 11 bases apart.